This T cell receptor (beta chain) was found in a study of beta chain features in type 1 diabetes. Study-level background: Healthy donors and patients showed comparable age, gender and cell yields.

The table lists this clone with a few counts. Its cognate antigen is unknown. The authors took one heparinised blood draw, averaging around 120 mL, from each donor. Stem cell-like memory, regulatory, central memory and naive CD4+ cells were sorted via CD45RO/CCR7/CD25/CD127/CD95/CD27. Of the isolated RNA, all was reverse transcribed, and so the sequenced material was expressed TCRB transcripts. TCRdb's copy holds only in-frame clones and misses some; the assay was immunoSEQ multiplex PCR. The sample consists of 350,000 to 450,000 clones, approximately 13% of them appearing once. Findings and limits, study-wide: A greater similarity of naive, central memory and Treg TCRB repertoires was seen among patients than among healthy donors.

J was trimmed by 7 bases and V by 6 bases; bases with no gene match: 13. Germline CDR1 reads SQVTM; CDR2 reads ANQGSEA. The CDR3 contains 17 residues. This chain joins TRBV29-1 and TRBJ2-1; 15 bases are a match to TRBD2. The specimen sequenced was naive CD4+ T cells from blood. The clonotype originates from a man aged 25-45 years in good health. CDR3 nucleotide sequence: TGCAGCGTCGCCCGTTACCCCGGGACTAGCGGGGGGAATGAGCAGTTCTTC. Its protein is CSVARYPGTSGGNEQFF.